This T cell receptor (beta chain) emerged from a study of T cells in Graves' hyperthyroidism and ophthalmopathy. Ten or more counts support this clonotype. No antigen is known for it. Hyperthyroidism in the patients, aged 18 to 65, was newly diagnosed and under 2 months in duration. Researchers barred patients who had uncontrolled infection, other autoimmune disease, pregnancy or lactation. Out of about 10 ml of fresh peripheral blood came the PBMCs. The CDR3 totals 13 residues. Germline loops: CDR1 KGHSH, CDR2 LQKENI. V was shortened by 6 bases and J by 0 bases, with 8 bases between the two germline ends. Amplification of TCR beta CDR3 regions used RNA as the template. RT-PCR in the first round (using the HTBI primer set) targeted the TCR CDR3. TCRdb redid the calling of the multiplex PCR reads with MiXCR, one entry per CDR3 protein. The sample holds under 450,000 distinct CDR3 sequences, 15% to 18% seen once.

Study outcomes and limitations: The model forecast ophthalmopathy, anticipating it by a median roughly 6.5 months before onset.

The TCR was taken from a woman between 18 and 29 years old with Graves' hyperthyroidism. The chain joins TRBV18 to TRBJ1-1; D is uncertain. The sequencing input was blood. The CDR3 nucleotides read TGTGCCAGCTCCCAGGCCCTGAACACTGAAGCTTTCTTT. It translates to CASSQALNTEAFF.